This TCR beta chain was sequenced in a study of blood T cells in healthy people across ages. Germline values: CDR1 SGHRS, CDR2 YFSETQ. The CDR3 is 15 amino acids. The germline V and J ends were trimmed by 0 bases and 6 bases, with 13 bases remaining between them. The authors ran a second PCR of about 6 to 11 cycles using a sample-barcoded 5' primer and a J-beta primer mix. In TCRdb, the 5' RACE reads were re-called with MiXCR into one record per CDR3 protein. The table has fewer than 950,000 distinct CDR3 sequences, 30% to 45% seen once. Findings of the study overall: Observed TCR beta diversity showed a strong correlation with the percentage of naive T cells as measured by flow cytometry.

A minimum of 7 million PBMCs was isolated per sample. At least 5.5 micrograms of total RNA were extracted per sample. On this clonotype: Its antigen is currently unknown.

The source is a man in his late teens or twenties in good health. The sample consisted of blood. This sequence joins TRBV5-1 and TRBJ2-1; D is unclear. CDR3 bases: TGCGCCAGCAGCTTGGCCGCGGTTGGGTTCAATGAGCAGTTCTTC. Its translation: CASSLAAVGFNEQFF.